The 5 T cell receptor beta chains below all came from one sample that was sequenced in a study of CD8+ T cells in alopecia areata. RNA, once extracted, was reverse transcribed into cDNA for use as the sequencing template. The protocol was immunoSEQ multiplex PCR, while the TCRdb copy is restricted to in-frame clones and leaves out a portion. The profile covers about 200,000 clones, with 30% to 40% appearing a single time and around 0.48% taken by the ten largest. The treatment is: oral pan-JAK inhibitor, 5-10 mg twice daily. Specimen: CD4+ T cells sorted from blood, collected at approximately week 31, from a patient treated with tofacitinib. These receptor sequences come from a human donor with alopecia areata.

This clone came up once. The rearrangement links TRBV6-5 to TRBJ2-5, with D perhaps TRBD1 (6 bases). From germline, CDR1 is MNHEY and CDR2 SVGAGI. The CDR3 totals 15 residues. Trimming stripped 4 bases from V and 2 bases from J, with 14 bases between. The CDR3 is CASSLQGNLQETQYF. The CDR3 bases are TGTGCCAGCAGTTTACAGGGAAACCTACAAGAGACCCAGTACTTC.

This clone has a handful of counts. The chain couples TRBV6-5 to TRBJ2-1, with 11 bases that match TRBD2. The CDR3 contains 15 residues. Trimming took 5 bases from V and 2 from J; bases not matched to a gene: 2. Per germline, CDR1 MNHEY and CDR2 SVGAGI. The CDR3 sequence: CASSVSGRAYNEQFF. CDR3 DNA sequence: TGTGCCAGCAGTGTTAGCGGGAGGGCCTACAATGAGCAGTTCTTC.

Only a few counts were recorded for this clone. This sequence joins TRBV7-9 and TRBJ2-1; weak D call: TRBD2 (6 bases). The germline gives CDR1 SEHNR, CDR2 FQNEAQ (reference sequence). Trimming left V 5 bases short and J 6 bases short, with 14 bases between. CDR3 length equals 14 residues. The CDR3 DNA sequence: TGTGCCAGCAGCCCATTAGCGGCTAGCAATGAGCAGTTCTTC. Protein product: CASSPLAASNEQFF.

This clone was counted a few times. The J gene is TRBJ1-5, the V gene TRBV7-9; TRBD1 might be the D (5 bases). V lost 10 bases, J lost 4 bases, and 20 bases lay in between. Germline CDR1 SEHNR, CDR2 FQNEAQ (reference sequence). CDR3 size: 15 residues. CDR3: CAIEKGTGGNQPQHF. The CDR3 nucleotides are TGTGCCATCGAAAAGGGGACGGGTGGTAATCAGCCCCAGCATTTT. Using reference TRBV7-9 and TRBJ1-5 for the parts outside the CDR3, the full variable domain is DTGVSQNPRHKITKRGQNVTFRCDPISEHNRLYWYRQTLGQGPEFLTYFQNEAQLEKSRLLSDRFSAERPKGSFSTLEIQRTEQGDSAMYLCAIEKGTGGNQPQHFGDGTRLSIL.

This clone was counted ten times or more. This rearrangement joins TRBV2 to TRBJ2-3, with D tentatively TRBD1 (6 bases). V gave up 4 bases and J gave up 5 bases, with 7 bases separating them. The CDR3 loop spans 12 amino acids. Germline values: CDR1 SNHLY, CDR2 FYNNEI. The CDR3 protein is CASSGTEDTQYF. In DNA form, the CDR3 reads TGTGCCAGCAGTGGGACAGAAGATACGCAGTATTTT.